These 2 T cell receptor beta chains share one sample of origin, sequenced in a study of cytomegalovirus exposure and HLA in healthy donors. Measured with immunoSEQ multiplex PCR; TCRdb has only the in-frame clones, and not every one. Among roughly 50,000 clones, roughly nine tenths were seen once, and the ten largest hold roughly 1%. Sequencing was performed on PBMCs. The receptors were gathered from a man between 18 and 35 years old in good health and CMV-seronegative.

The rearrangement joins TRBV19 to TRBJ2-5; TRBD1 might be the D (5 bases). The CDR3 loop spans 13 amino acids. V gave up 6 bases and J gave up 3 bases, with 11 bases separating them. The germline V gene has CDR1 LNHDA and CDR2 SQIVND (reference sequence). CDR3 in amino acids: CASRFWGEETQYF. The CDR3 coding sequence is TGTGCCAGTAGGTTTTGGGGCGAAGAGACCCAGTACTTC.

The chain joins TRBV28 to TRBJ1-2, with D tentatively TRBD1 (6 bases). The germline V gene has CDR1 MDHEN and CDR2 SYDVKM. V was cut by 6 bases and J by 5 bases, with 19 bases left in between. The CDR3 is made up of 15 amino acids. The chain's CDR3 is CASRVEQGPGYGYTF. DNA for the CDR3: TGTGCCAGCAGGGTAGAACAGGGACCAGGATATGGCTACACCTTC.